Listed below are T cell receptor beta chains from one sample, sequenced in a study of response to subunit inactivated influenza vaccine. TCRdb itself ran the RT-PCR reads through MiXCR, one entry per CDR3 protein. The sample has over 150,000 distinct CDR3 sequences; about a tenth are singletons. This material consisted of non-naive T cells sorted from PBMCs, taken on the day of vaccination. Every receptor here comes from a man aged 50 to 59 who received an inactivated influenza vaccine. CDR3s include the opening cysteine and the closing phenylalanine or tryptophan. Fields, in order: J gene, V gene, CDR3 protein.

>TRBJ2-7|TRBV11-2
CASSLDYLNEQYF
>TRBJ1-2|TRBV29-1
CSVEARKGQLYGYTF
>TRBJ2-2|TRBV7-2
CASSPQGGPLTGELFF
>TRBJ1-4|TRBV29-1
CSVEDAAGQKLFF
>TRBJ2-3|TRBV6-2/TRBV6-3
CASSYFLPVPPNNADTQYF
>TRBJ2-2|TRBV7-8
CASSFGVDFAGELFF
>TRBJ1-1|TRBV20-1
CSAYKAGKAFF
>TRBJ1-2|TRBV5-1
CASSSTTGGSYGYTF
>TRBJ2-7|TRBV12-3/TRBV12-4
CASSLGDRTYEQYF
>TRBJ1-6|TRBV7-2
CASSPASTLSPLHF